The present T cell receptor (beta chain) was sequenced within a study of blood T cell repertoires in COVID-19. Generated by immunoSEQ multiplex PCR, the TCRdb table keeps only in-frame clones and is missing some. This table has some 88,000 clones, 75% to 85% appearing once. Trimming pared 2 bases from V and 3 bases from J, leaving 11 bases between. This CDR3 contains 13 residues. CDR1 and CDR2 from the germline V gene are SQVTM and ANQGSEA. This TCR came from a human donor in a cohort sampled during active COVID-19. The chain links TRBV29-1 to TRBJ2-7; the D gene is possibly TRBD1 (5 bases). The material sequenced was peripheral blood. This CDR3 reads CSVESGRDYEQYF. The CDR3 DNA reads TGCAGCGTTGAATCCGGCAGGGACTACGAGCAGTACTTC.